This T cell receptor beta chain was obtained from a study of cytomegalovirus exposure and HLA in healthy donors. Notes on the study in general: In a later analysis, TCR association rates varied by HLA locus: DRB1 most, HLA-C fewest. Segments of the TCR beta V type were, in most cases, productive about 90% or about 30% of the time in an earlier analysis. Cytomegalovirus status was reportedly diagnosed by the classifier with high sensitivity and specificity. HLA restriction was apparent for most CMV-associated TCR beta chains in a later analysis.

The PCR was carried out with 60 Vbeta primers and 13 Jbeta primers. Sequencing was performed with immunoSEQ multiplex PCR; in TCRdb, only in-frame clones are kept and a portion is missing. Seen here are approximately 110,000 clones, roughly four fifths observed once, and the top ten hold 1% to 1.5%. With regard to this clone: The antigen is undetermined.

CDR1 and CDR2 from the germline V gene are SGHRS and YFSETQ. This CDR3 contains 14 residues. Trimming pared 4 bases from V and 0 bases from J, leaving 10 bases between. Sequenced material: PBMCs. The chain recombines TRBV5-1 with TRBJ1-1; D remains ambiguous. This clonotype was sampled from a man aged 40-49 years in good health and CMV-seronegative. The CDR3 region has the DNA TGCGCCAGCAGCGTTCAGGTAGTGAACACTGAAGCTTTCTTT. Protein: CASSVQVVNTEAFF.